This TCR beta chain appears in the sequencing data of a study of long-term antiretroviral therapy in people with HIV. Whole-study context: In the earliest collections, sampling predates the 2015 immediate-ART recommendation by about a decade. Findings and limits, study-wide: Specimens of blood were obtained during about 2003 to 2017, possibly under older ART regimens.

CDR3 size: 14 residues. The germline gives CDR1 GTSNPN, CDR2 SVGIG (reference sequence). V lost 3 bases to trimming and J lost 0 bases, with 11 bases between them. At the survey level, the v3.0 immunoSEQ assay was run. The protocol was immunoSEQ multiplex PCR, while the TCRdb copy is restricted to in-frame clones and leaves out a portion. The sample shows more than 10,000 clones, over 60% of them seen only once. A word on this clone: The target antigen is unknown.

The chain is built from TRBV30 and TRBJ1-1; no definite D call. The clonotype comes from a woman aged 40 to 49 with HIV. Sequenced here: unsorted PBMCs, sampled 0.5 years before starting antiretroviral therapy. CDR3 amino acids: CAWSWGGVNTEAFF. The CDR3 region has the DNA TGTGCCTGGAGCTGGGGAGGAGTGAACACTGAAGCTTTCTTT.